These T cell receptor beta chains were read from a single sample in a study of blood T cell repertoires in COVID-19. Data came from immunoSEQ multiplex PCR; TCRdb stores just in-frame clones and leaves some out. Among 140,000 or so clones listed, around nine tenths were seen once. Sequenced material: peripheral blood. These receptors all come from a human donor in a cohort sampled during active COVID-19. CDR3s include the opening cysteine and the closing phenylalanine or tryptophan. A D gene is named only where the DNA matches it firmly. The size entry is marked missing in some rows and otherwise reads once, few, many or a size class.

d_call | j_call | clone_size | v_call | cdr3_aa | cdr3_nt
. | TRBJ2-3 | . | TRBV2 | CASSVASELTQYF | TGTGCCAGCAGTGTCGCTAGCGAGCTCACGCAGTATTTT
. | TRBJ1-1 | . | TRBV11-2 | CASSLSIRGAQAFF | TGTGCCAGCAGCTTGTCAATACGGGGGGCACAAGCTTTCTTT
. | TRBJ2-7 | . | TRBV12-3/TRBV12-4 | CARQGSYEQYF | TGTGCCAGACAGGGTTCCTACGAGCAGTACTTC
. | TRBJ2-7 | . | TRBV12-3/TRBV12-4 | CASQNRDEQYF | TGTGCCAGCCAAAACAGGGACGAGCAGTACTTC
. | TRBJ2-6 | . | TRBV14 | CASSHDSSGANVLTF | TGTGCCAGCAGCCACGACAGCTCTGGGGCCAACGTCCTGACTTTC
TRBD1 | TRBJ1-6 | . | TRBV12-3/TRBV12-4 | CASRTGHNSPLHF | TGTGCCAGCAGGACAGGGCATAATTCACCCCTCCACTTT
TRBD1 | TRBJ2-1 | . | TRBV7-2 | CASSLSRGSNEQFF | TGTGCCAGCAGCTTAAGCAGGGGGTCAAATGAGCAGTTCTTC
. | TRBJ1-3 | . | TRBV11-3 | CASSLSAGNTIYF | TGTGCCAGCAGCCTCAGTGCTGGAAACACCATATATTTT
TRBD2 | TRBJ2-3 | . | TRBV3-1/TRBV3-2 | CASSQLSGGGADTQYF | TGTGCCAGCAGCCAACTTAGCGGGGGGGGTGCAGATACGCAGTATTTT
TRBD1 | TRBJ1-1 | . | TRBV5-1 | CASSLGTGPNTEAFF | TGCGCCAGCAGCCTTGGGACAGGCCCGAACACTGAAGCTTTCTTT
TRBD1 | TRBJ1-2 | . | TRBV19 | CASSIPRTGWTGYTF | TGTGCCAGTAGTATTCCGAGGACAGGGTGGACGGGCTACACCTTC
. | TRBJ2-1 | . | TRBV29-1 | CSVVGSRSGSYNEQFF | TGCAGCGTTGTTGGGTCTCGAAGCGGCTCCTACAATGAGCAGTTCTTC
. | TRBJ1-1 | . | TRBV3-1/TRBV3-2 | CASSQGGLTEAFF | TGTGCCAGCAGCCAGGGGGGGTTAACTGAAGCTTTCTTT
. | TRBJ2-5 | . | TRBV11-3 | CASSLNGGETQYF | TGTGCCAGCAGCTTGAACGGGGGAGAGACCCAGTACTTC
TRBD2 | TRBJ2-3 | . | TRBV19 | CARTSGGGDTQYF | TGTGCCAGGACTAGCGGGGGGGGCGATACGCAGTATTTT
. | TRBJ1-1 | . | TRBV5-1 | CASRRILDRGTAAGTEAFF | TGCGCCAGCAGGAGGATATTGGACAGAGGAACTGCGGCTGGCACTGAAGCTTTCTTT
. | TRBJ1-1 | . | TRBV5-1 | CASSAGVGHSLNTEAFF | TGCGCCAGCAGCGCTGGGGTGGGGCACAGCTTGAACACTGAAGCTTTCTTT
TRBD1 | TRBJ1-2 | . | TRBV6-2/TRBV6-3 | CASSHPGQKAYGYTF | TGTGCCAGCAGTCATCCGGGACAGAAGGCCTATGGCTACACCTTC
TRBD1 | TRBJ1-2 | . | TRBV6-5 | CASRRTGGDYGYTF | TGTGCCAGCAGGCGGACAGGTGGCGACTATGGCTACACCTTC
. | TRBJ1-2 | . | TRBV2 | CAISGTNYGYTF | TGTGCCATATCCGGGACTAACTATGGCTACACCTTC
. | TRBJ2-7 | . | TRBV11-2 | CASSPRPGGRYEQYF | TGTGCCAGCAGCCCACGGCCGGGTGGGAGATACGAGCAGTACTTC
. | TRBJ2-6 | . | TRBV6-5 | CASSRGTAGANVLTF | TGTGCCAGCAGCCGCGGGACAGCTGGGGCCAACGTCCTGACTTTC
. | TRBJ1-2 | . | TRBV6-2/TRBV6-3 | CASSFSGDYGYTF | TGTGCCAGCAGTTTCTCGGGCGACTATGGCTACACCTTC
. | TRBJ1-2 | . | TRBV6-5 | CASSIGTLYPGYTF | TGTGCCAGCAGTATCGGGACACTCTATCCTGGCTACACCTTC
TRBD2 | TRBJ2-5 | once | TRBV7-2 | CASGRSLAAQETQYF | TGTGCCAGCGGAAGATCACTAGCGGCACAAGAGACCCAGTACTTC
TRBD1 | TRBJ1-5 | . | TRBV4-1 | CASSQDRVQPQHF | TGCGCCAGCAGCCAGGACAGGGTCCAGCCCCAGCATTTT
TRBD1 | TRBJ2-7 | . | TRBV12-3/TRBV12-4 | CASTNRTGYEQYF | TGTGCCAGCACCAACCGGACAGGCTACGAGCAGTACTTC
TRBD2 | TRBJ2-2 | . | TRBV7-3 | CASSSPAGGSNTGELFF | TGTGCCAGCAGTTCCCCAGCGGGGGGATCGAACACCGGGGAGCTGTTTTTT
TRBD1 | TRBJ2-7 | . | TRBV6-5 | CASSSYRGSGEQYF | TGTGCCAGCAGTTCTTACAGGGGATCCGGCGAGCAGTACTTC
. | TRBJ1-2 | few | TRBV7-9 | CASSLVAGYGYTF | TGTGCCAGCAGCTTGGTGGCAGGCTATGGCTACACCTTC
TRBD1 | TRBJ1-1 | . | TRBV9 | CASSLGTGVNTEAFF | TGTGCCAGCAGCTTAGGGACAGGAGTGAACACTGAAGCTTTCTTT
. | TRBJ1-2 | once | TRBV19 | CASSSDTALFRGYTF | TGTGCCAGTAGTTCCGACACGGCCCTCTTTCGTGGCTACACCTTC
. | TRBJ2-1 | . | TRBV28 | CASSLSAGGYNEQFF | TGTGCCAGCAGTTTATCCGCAGGGGGGTACAATGAGCAGTTCTTC
TRBD2 | TRBJ2-7 | few | TRBV7-3 | CASSLSGGSSYEQYF | TGTGCCAGCAGCCTGAGCGGGGGGAGCTCCTACGAGCAGTACTTC
TRBD1 | TRBJ1-2 | . | TRBV4-1 | CASSQRTGADYGYTF | TGCGCCAGCAGCCAAAGGACAGGGGCGGACTATGGCTACACCTTC
TRBD1 | TRBJ1-2 | . | TRBV2 | CASQSGTALNYGYTF | TGTGCCAGCCAATCCGGGACAGCGTTAAATTATGGCTACACCTTC
. | TRBJ2-5 | . | TRBV29-1 | CSVEGGRRETQYF | TGCAGCGTGGAGGGGGGGCGAAGAGAGACCCAGTACTTC
. | TRBJ2-3 | . | TRBV2 | CASSEMGVGAQYF | TGTGCCAGCAGTGAAATGGGCGTCGGGGCGCAGTATTTT
. | TRBJ2-3 | . | TRBV6-6 | CASSYGASTDTQYF | TGTGCCAGCAGTTACGGAGCTAGCACAGATACGCAGTATTTT
. | TRBJ1-2 | once | TRBV12-3/TRBV12-4 | CASSTYGASYTF | TGTGCCAGCAGTACTTATGGGGCGAGCTACACCTTC
TRBD2 | TRBJ2-5 | . | TRBV2 | CATRTSYQETQYF | TGTGCCACCCGGACTAGCTACCAAGAGACCCAGTACTTC
TRBD1 | TRBJ2-6 | many | TRBV4-3 | CASSQFEQGDSGANVLTF | TGCGCCAGCAGCCAATTCGAACAGGGGGACTCTGGGGCCAACGTCCTGACTTTC
TRBD1 | TRBJ2-1 | . | TRBV5-8 | CASSFPGQGLGEQFF | TGTGCCAGCAGCTTTCCGGGACAGGGTCTGGGTGAGCAGTTCTTC
. | TRBJ1-1 | once | TRBV19 | CASSIPYRDSTEAFF | TGTGCCAGTAGTATACCCTACAGGGATAGCACTGAAGCTTTCTTT
TRBD1 | TRBJ1-1 | . | TRBV29-1 | CSVFPTGAGTEAFF | TGCAGCGTTTTTCCGACAGGGGCGGGCACTGAAGCTTTCTTT
. | TRBJ2-7 | . | TRBV5-1 | CASSRDIVGTSYEQYF | TGCGCCAGCAGCCGGGACATAGTTGGAACCAGCTACGAGCAGTACTTC
TRBD1 | TRBJ1-2 | . | TRBV19 | CASRDLQGGYGYTF | TGTGCCAGTAGGGACCTACAGGGGGGGTATGGCTACACCTTC
TRBD1 | TRBJ1-5 | . | TRBV7-8 | CASSLGGRGLNGNQPQHF | TGTGCCAGCAGCTTAGGCGGCAGGGGGCTGAATGGCAATCAGCCCCAGCATTTT
. | TRBJ1-3 | once | TRBV9 | CASSPPSGNTIYF | TGTGCCAGCAGCCCCCCATCCGGAAACACCATATATTTT
TRBD2 | TRBJ2-3 | . | TRBV11-3 | CASSLRLAGATDTQYF | TGTGCCAGCAGCTTAAGACTAGCGGGGGCCACAGATACGCAGTATTTT
TRBD2 | TRBJ2-3 | . | TRBV29-1 | CSVDPLASGDPGDTQYF | TGCAGCGTTGACCCTCTAGCTAGCGGGGACCCCGGGGATACGCAGTATTTT